These 21 T cell receptor beta chains came from one sample sequenced in a study of cytomegalovirus exposure and HLA in healthy donors (dated by TCRdb to 2017 to 2019). The method was the immunoSEQ multiplex PCR assay. For the multiplex PCR, a mixture combining 60 forward primers for TCR Vbeta segments and 13 reverse primers for TCR Jbeta segments was used. TCRdb obtained this table from immuneACCESS and retained in-frame rearrangements with V and J assigned. These tables miss some clones; where compared with another copy, unresolved V genes account for less than half of the shortfall, and the remainder is unexplained. The sample has under 150,000 clones on record, about 78% of them singletons. Less than 3.5% of the sample rests with the top ten. The sequenced material came from PBMCs. The source of these receptors is a male donor in good health and CMV-seronegative.

The gene calls are TRBV5-5 and TRBJ1-1, with 11 bases matching TRBD1. Germline values: CDR1 SGHKS, CDR2 YYEKEE (reference sequence). After removal of 0 bases from V and 5 bases from J, the junction contained 3 bases not matched to a gene. This CDR3 is built from 15 residues. The CDR3 coding sequence is TGTGCCAGCAGCTTGGCGGGACAGGGGGTTACTGAAGCTTTCTTT. It translates to CASSLAGQGVTEAFF.

This rearrangement joins TRBV7-9 to TRBJ2-6; 12 bases agree with TRBD1. Germline V gene lookup returns CDR1 SEHNR and CDR2 FQNEAQ (reference sequence). The V segment lost 5 bases and the J segment 4 bases; nucleotides outside the gene matches: 9. The CDR3 runs 18 residues. CDR3 amino acids: CASSQFRDRGPGANVLTF. The CDR3 region has the DNA TGTGCCAGCAGCCAGTTCCGGGACAGGGGGCCCGGGGCCAACGTCCTGACTTTC.

The chain is built from TRBV6-5 and TRBJ2-7; D uncertain. Trimming pared 4 bases from V and 2 bases from J, leaving 12 bases between. Per the germline V gene, CDR1 is MNHEY and CDR2 is SVGAGI. The CDR3 has 14 residues. The CDR3 reads CASSLSTITYEQYF. DNA of the CDR3: TGTGCCAGCAGTTTGTCGACAATCACCTACGAGCAGTACTTC.

This clone was detected only a few times. V and J are TRBV4-1 and TRBJ1-1, with 7 bases identical to TRBD1. J gave up 0 bases and V 1 base, and 11 bases lay outside the gene matches. The CDR3 runs 18 residues. The V gene's germline CDR1 is MGHRA and CDR2 YSYEKL. Written as DNA, the CDR3 is TGCGCCAGCAGCCAAGGGTACCGGGCAGGGGGGATGAACACTGAAGCTTTCTTT. This codes for CASSQGYRAGGMNTEAFF.

This chain joins TRBV27 and TRBJ2-7, with D perhaps matching TRBD2 (6 bases). Germline values: CDR1 MNHEY, CDR2 SMNVEV (reference sequence). V gave up 0 bases and J gave up 3 bases, with 9 bases separating them. This CDR3 is built from 14 residues. The CDR3 region is CASSLSGDFYEQYF. DNA for the CDR3: TGTGCCAGCAGTTTATCTGGGGACTTCTACGAGCAGTACTTC.

This clone has a handful of counts. V usage is TRBV7-9 and J usage is TRBJ1-3; perhaps TRBD1 as D (6 bases). The germline V gene encodes CDR1 SEHNR and CDR2 FQNEAQ (reference sequence). V lost 5 bases and J 2 bases, leaving 16 bases between the germline ends. The CDR3 runs 16 residues. CDR3 coding DNA: TGTGCCAGCAGCCCTCCCCAGGGGAGCCCTGGAAACACCATATATTTT. Translating it yields CASSPPQGSPGNTIYF.

V gene TRBV30 combines with J gene TRBJ1-5; 9 positions match TRBD1. V lost 2 bases, J lost 2 bases, and 10 bases stayed unmatched. Looked up from germline, CDR1 is GTSNPN and CDR2 is SVGIG (reference sequence). The CDR3 is 17 amino acids. In DNA, the CDR3 is TGTGCCTGGAGTAGGGCCTGGACAGGGGCGGGCAATCAGCCCCAGCATTTT. The encoded protein is CAWSRAWTGAGNQPQHF.

The chain recombines TRBV6-6 with TRBJ2-5; possible D gene TRBD2, 7 bases. The V and J ends lost 2 bases and 2 bases respectively, with 9 bases between them. CDR1 is MNHNY and CDR2 is SVGAGI in the germline V gene (reference sequence). The CDR3 runs to 14 residues. The CDR3 protein is CASSYGGAQETQYF. For the CDR3, the DNA is TGTGCCAGCAGTTACGGGGGGGCTCAAGAGACCCAGTACTTC.

The chain couples TRBV29-1 to TRBJ2-7; a possible D gene is TRBD1 (6 bases). CDR1 and CDR2 (germline): SQVTM, ANQGSEA. The CDR3 has 12 amino acids. The V end lost 1 base, the J end lost 7 bases, and 11 bases lay between the germline ends. CDR3 nucleotide sequence: TGCAGCGTTGAAGGACAGGTGGGGGAGCAGTACTTC. Its protein product is CSVEGQVGEQYF.

The chain carries TRBV30 and TRBJ1-5, with 9 bases aligning to TRBD1. This CDR3 has 17 residues. The junction had 12 bases not matched to a gene; V was cut back by 0 bases and J by 6 bases. The germline gives CDR1 GTSNPN, CDR2 SVGIG (reference sequence). This CDR3 is CAWSVVSGQGIGQPQHF. CDR3 nucleotide sequence: TGTGCCTGGAGTGTAGTATCGGGACAGGGTATAGGTCAGCCCCAGCATTTT.

The chain recombines TRBV9 with TRBJ1-1; possible D gene TRBD1, 5 bases. Germline V CDR1 and CDR2: SGDLS, YYNGEE. V lost 0 bases to trimming and J lost 5 bases, with 14 bases between them. The CDR3 extends over 15 amino acids. DNA of the CDR3: TGTGCCAGCAGCGTAGGGGAGGGGTCGGAGACTGAAGCTTTCTTT. As protein: CASSVGEGSETEAFF. The full variable domain, rest sourced from reference TRBV9 and TRBJ1-1, is DSGVTQTPKHLITATGQRVTLRCSPRSGDLSVYWYQQSLDQGLQFLIQYYNGEERAKGNILERFSAQQFPDLHSELNLSSLELGDSALYFCASSVGEGSETEAFFGQGTRLTVV.

This chain uses TRBV27 with TRBJ1-1; D remains ambiguous. CDR3 length: 15 amino acids. Trimming took off 7 bases at V and 0 bases at J, with 15 bases between the two ends. Germline-derived CDR1 and CDR2 are MNHEY and SMNVEV (reference sequence). The CDR3, as DNA: TGTGCCAGCAAAGCGACCGAGGCTGTGAACACTGAAGCTTTCTTT. Translation gives CASKATEAVNTEAFF.

A word on this clone: Germline is not matched at one junction end, which may reflect a read error. The rearrangement joins TRBV4-2 to TRBJ1-2; the match to TRBD1 covers 9 bases. CDR3 size: 15 residues. CDR1 is LGHNA and CDR2 is YNFKEQ in the germline V gene. This chain's CDR3 is CASNQELGQGYGYTF. The CDR3 DNA reads as TGTGCCAGCAACCAAGAACTGGGACAGGGCTATGGCTACACCTTC.

This rearrangement joins TRBV25-1 to TRBJ2-1; maybe TRBD2 (5 bases). With 1 base removed from V and 5 bases from J, the gap between germline ends came to 12 bases. Looked up from germline, CDR1 is MGHDK and CDR2 is SYGVNS. This CDR3 has 15 amino acids. The CDR3: CASSELDFTNNEQFF. The CDR3 region has the DNA TGTGCCAGCAGTGAATTGGACTTTACCAACAATGAGCAGTTCTTC.

This chain joins TRBV27 and TRBJ2-7; 11 bases map to TRBD2. V shed 6 bases and J 6 bases; nucleotides not matched to a gene: 10. The germline V gene encodes CDR1 MNHEY and CDR2 SMNVEV (reference sequence). The CDR3 is 15 amino acids. Here the CDR3 DNA reads TGTGCCAGCAGGGGGATAGCGGGGGGGGAGGGCGAGCAGTACTTC. It encodes CASRGIAGGEGEQYF.

This chain links TRBV27 with TRBJ2-1; 7 bases map to TRBD2. Germline trimming cut 0 bases from V and 8 bases from J; bases unmatched to any gene: 10. The CDR3 extends over 16 amino acids. Germline V gene data show CDR1 as MNHEY and CDR2 as SMNVEV (reference sequence). CDR3 amino acids: CASSLSAGDGGDEQFF. The CDR3 DNA sequence: TGTGCCAGCAGTTTATCGGCGGGAGACGGAGGCGATGAGCAGTTCTTC.

The V gene is TRBV6-1, the J gene TRBJ2-5, with D hard to call. V shed 7 bases and J shed 0 bases, with 15 bases lying between them. The CDR3 extends over 15 amino acids. Germline values: CDR1 MNHNS, CDR2 SASEGT. In nucleotides, the CDR3 is TGTGCCAGCATTCGGCCGCAGGCCAACCAAGAGACCCAGTACTTC. It is translated as CASIRPQANQETQYF.

The rearrangement links TRBV13 to TRBJ2-2; D gene uncertain. The V and J ends lost 5 bases and 4 bases respectively, with 5 bases between them. The CDR3 runs to 12 residues. The germline V gene encodes CDR1 PRHDT and CDR2 FYEKMQ (reference sequence). CDR3 DNA sequence: TGTGCCAGCAGCCTAATCACCGGGGAGCTGTTTTTT. This encodes CASSLITGELFF.

V and J are TRBV4-1 and TRBJ2-3; 9 bases map to TRBD2. Germline CDR1 MGHRA, CDR2 YSYEKL. There are 17 residues in the CDR3. V gave up 3 bases and J gave up 1 base; unmatched junction bases: 8. The CDR3 DNA reads TGCGCCAGCAGCCATCCTAAGACTAGCGGACGCACAGATACGCAGTATTTT. Amino acids: CASSHPKTSGRTDTQYF.

Only a few counts were recorded for this clone. The V call is TRBV2, the J call TRBJ2-7, with D possibly TRBD2 on 5 matching bases. This CDR3 has 13 residues. Germline assignment: CDR1 SNHLY and CDR2 FYNNEI. V was shortened by 3 bases and J by 6 bases, with 12 bases between the two germline ends. As DNA, the CDR3 is TGTGCCAGCAGTGACTCCCGAGGGTCCGAGCAGTACTTC. It codes for CASSDSRGSEQYF.

This clone was seen only once. This chain joins TRBV2 and TRBJ1-1; 7 nucleotides line up with TRBD1. Germline loops: CDR1 SNHLY, CDR2 FYNNEI. V trimming: 6 bases; J trimming: 6 bases; junction bases outside the gene matches: 13. The CDR3 is made up of 15 amino acids. This CDR3 is CASRAKTGMGSEAFF. The CDR3 DNA sequence: TGTGCCAGCAGAGCCAAGACAGGGATGGGTTCTGAAGCTTTCTTT. Looking up the rest from reference TRBV2 and TRBJ1-1 gives the full variable domain: EPEVTQTPSHQVTQMGQEVILRCVPISNHLYFYWYRQILGQKVEFLVSFYNNEISEKSEIFDDQFSVERPDGSNFTLKIRSTKLEDSAMYFCASRAKTGMGSEAFFGQGTRLTVV.